This T cell receptor (beta chain) was identified during a study of T-cell reconstitution after alpha-beta-depleted transplantation in children. Findings and caveats of the study: It was newly produced T cells that mostly accounted for T-cell counts and diversity one year after transplant. Alpha-beta T cells present about two months after transplant were reported to originate from several hundred expanded graft clones. The origin of high day-60 TCRbeta diversity in some patients lay in surviving recipient T cells and thymic progenitors.

Unique molecular identifiers were used in preparing the TCRbeta library. TCRdb reprocessed the PCR reads with MiXCR, giving one entry per CDR3 protein. Of about 600,000 distinct CDR3 sequences listed, 13% were seen once; the top ten hold roughly 2.3%. This clonotype was seen only a few times. Antigen specificity is unknown. J was trimmed by 1 base and V by 7 bases; bases with no gene match: 10. Germline lookup yields CDR1 DFQATT and CDR2 SNEGSKA (reference sequence). This CDR3 comprises 15 residues. The receptor was derived from a male patient between 5 and 17 years old who had a stem cell transplant for acute myeloid leukemia, so the T cells may come from the graft donor. The sequencing here drew on PBMCs, mostly from graft donor cells, taken 360 days after TCRalphabeta/CD19-depleted stem cell transplant. The chain combines TRBV20-1 with TRBJ2-1, with TRBD1 matching over 7 bases. This CDR3 is CSVGPDRYSYNEQFF. CDR3 nucleotide sequence: TGCAGTGTAGGCCCGGACAGGTATTCCTACAATGAGCAGTTCTTC.